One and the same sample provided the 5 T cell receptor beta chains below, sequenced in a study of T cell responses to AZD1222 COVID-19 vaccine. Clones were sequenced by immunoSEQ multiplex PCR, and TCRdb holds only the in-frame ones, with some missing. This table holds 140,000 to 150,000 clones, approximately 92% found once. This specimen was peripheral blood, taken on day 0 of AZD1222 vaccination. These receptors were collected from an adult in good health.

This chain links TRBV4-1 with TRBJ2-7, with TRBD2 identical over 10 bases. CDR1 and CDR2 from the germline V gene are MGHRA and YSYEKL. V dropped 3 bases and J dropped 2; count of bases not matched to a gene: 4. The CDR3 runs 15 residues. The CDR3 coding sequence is TGCGCCAGCAGCCAGTTAGCGGGAGGAACCTACGAGCAGTACTTC. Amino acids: CASSQLAGGTYEQYF.

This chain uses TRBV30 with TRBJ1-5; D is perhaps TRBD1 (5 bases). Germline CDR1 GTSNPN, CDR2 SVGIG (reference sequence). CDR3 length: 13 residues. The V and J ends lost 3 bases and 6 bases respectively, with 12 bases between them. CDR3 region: CAWSGKGSQPQHF. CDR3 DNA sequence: TGTGCCTGGAGCGGGAAGGGGAGTCAGCCCCAGCATTTT. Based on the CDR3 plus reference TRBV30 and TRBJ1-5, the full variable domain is SQTIHQWPATLVQPVGSPLSLECTVEGTSNPNLYWYRQAAGRGLQLLFYSVGIGQISSEVPQNLSASRPQDRQFILSSKKLLLSDSGFYLCAWSGKGSQPQHFGDGTRLSIL.

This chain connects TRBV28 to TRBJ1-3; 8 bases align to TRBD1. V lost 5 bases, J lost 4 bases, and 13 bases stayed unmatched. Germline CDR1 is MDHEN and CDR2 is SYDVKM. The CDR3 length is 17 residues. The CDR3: CASSRYTQGARGNTIYF. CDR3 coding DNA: TGTGCCAGCAGTCGCTACACGCAGGGGGCGAGGGGAAACACCATATATTTT.

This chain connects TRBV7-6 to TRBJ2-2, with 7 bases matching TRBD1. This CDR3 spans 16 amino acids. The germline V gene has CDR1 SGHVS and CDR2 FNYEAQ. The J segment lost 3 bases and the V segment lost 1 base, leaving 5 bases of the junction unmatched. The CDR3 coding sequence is TGTGCCAGCAGCTTAGATTCCGGGACAGACACCGGGGAGCTGTTTTTT. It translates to CASSLDSGTDTGELFF.

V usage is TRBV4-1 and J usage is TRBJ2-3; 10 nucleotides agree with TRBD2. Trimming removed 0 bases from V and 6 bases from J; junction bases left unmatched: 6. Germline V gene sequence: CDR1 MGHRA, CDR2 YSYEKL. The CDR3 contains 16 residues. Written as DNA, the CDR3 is TGCGCCAGCAGCCAAGAATCCCTAGCGGGAGTCGATACGCAGTATTTT. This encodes CASSQESLAGVDTQYF.